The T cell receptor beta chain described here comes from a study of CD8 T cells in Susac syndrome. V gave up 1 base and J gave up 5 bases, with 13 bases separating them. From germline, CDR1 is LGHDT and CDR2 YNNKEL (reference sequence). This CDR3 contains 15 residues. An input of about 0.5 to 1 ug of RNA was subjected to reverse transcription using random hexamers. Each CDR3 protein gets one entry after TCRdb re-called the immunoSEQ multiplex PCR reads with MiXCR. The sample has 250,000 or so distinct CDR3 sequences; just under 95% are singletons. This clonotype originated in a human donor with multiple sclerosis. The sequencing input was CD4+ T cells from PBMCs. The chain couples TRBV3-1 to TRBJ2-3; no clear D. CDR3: CASSQGPSLGDTQYF. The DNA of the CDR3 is TGTGCCAGCAGCCAAGGGCCCTCCTTAGGAGATACGCAGTATTTT.